The 7 T cell receptor beta chains given below trace back to one sample, sequenced in a study of T cell repertoires in cytomegalovirus infection. TCRdb recomputed calls from the reads with MiXCR, one row per CDR3 protein. The sample holds some 940,000 distinct CDR3 sequences, 31% seen once. For these TCRs, the target antigens are not known. The source material was cultured CD8+ T cells from PBMCs, sampled from culture after CMV antigen stimulation. Receptors were obtained from a human donor in good health (CMV status not recorded). Some clones in this sample may be carry-over from other donors' samples.

This sequence joins TRBV15 and TRBJ1-4; perhaps TRBD1 as D (6 bases). The germline gives CDR1 LNHNV, CDR2 YYDKDF (reference sequence). Trimming shortened V by 5 bases and J by 3 bases, and 13 bases separated the two germline ends. There are 15 residues in the CDR3. CDR3 in amino acids: CATSAQGKSNEKLFF. CDR3 coding DNA: TGTGCCACCAGCGCTCAGGGGAAGTCTAATGAAAAACTGTTTTTT. Full variable domain (outside the CDR3, taken from reference TRBV15 and TRBJ1-4): DAMVIQNPRYQVTQFGKPVTLSCSQTLNHNVMYWYQQKSSQAPKLLFHYYDKDFNNEADTPDNFQSRRPNTSFCFLDIRSPGLGDTAMYLCATSAQGKSNEKLFFGSGTQLSVL.

The rearrangement links TRBV3-1 to TRBJ2-2; the D gene is possibly TRBD2 (6 bases). Germline V gene data show CDR1 as LGHDT and CDR2 as YNNKEL (reference sequence). The CDR3 contains 18 residues. V shed 7 bases and J shed 1 base, with 22 bases lying between them. The CDR3 nucleotides read TGTGCCAGCACGGGGTCGACGGGACTTTTAAGGAACACCGGGGAGCTGTTTTTT. Encoded protein: CASTGSTGLLRNTGELFF.

This clonotype has more than one count but fewer than ten. The V call is TRBV6-1, the J call TRBJ1-1; 9 bases fit TRBD1. The CDR3 is made up of 15 amino acids. The germline gives CDR1 MNHNS, CDR2 SASEGT. V shed 5 bases and J 0 bases; nucleotides not matched to a gene: 4. CDR3 sequence reads: CASSYNRGLNTEAFF. The CDR3 nucleotides read TGTGCCAGCAGTTACAACAGGGGGCTGAACACTGAAGCTTTCTTT.

This clonotype has more than one count but fewer than ten. The chain couples TRBV7-3 to TRBJ2-2; 8 bases match TRBD2. The CDR3 consists of 16 residues. Germline V gene lookup returns CDR1 SGHTA and CDR2 FQGTGA. The J segment lost 3 bases and the V segment lost 5 bases, leaving 8 bases of the junction unmatched. The CDR3 sequence: CASSDQRGKDTGELFF. DNA of the CDR3: TGTGCCAGCAGCGACCAGCGGGGGAAGGACACCGGGGAGCTGTTTTTT.

The chain has TRBV27 and TRBJ2-2; D is undetermined. This CDR3 has 13 residues. V dropped 8 bases and J dropped 4 bases, with 11 bases sitting between them. In germline, CDR1 is MNHEY, CDR2 SMNVEV (reference sequence). The DNA for the CDR3 is TGTGCCAGCCGTATTTTTGGCACCGGGGAGCTGTTTTTT. Its protein product is CASRIFGTGELFF.

This clonotype was found once. The chain combines TRBV27 with TRBJ2-2, with D unresolved. The V end lost 7 bases, the J end lost 6 bases, and 12 bases lay between the germline ends. The CDR3 runs 13 residues. Germline loops: CDR1 MNHEY, CDR2 SMNVEV (reference sequence). Here the CDR3 reads CASTPFGAGELFF. Written as DNA, the CDR3 is TGTGCCAGCACCCCCTTTGGTGCCGGGGAGCTGTTTTTT.

This clonotype was observed a few times. The chain links TRBV11-2 to TRBJ2-3, with 8 positions matching TRBD2. Trimming took 4 bases from V and 0 from J; bases not matched to a gene: 9. Per germline, CDR1 SGHAT and CDR2 FQNNGV. The CDR3 is 17 amino acids. In DNA, the CDR3 is TGTGCCAGCAGCTCATATTACGGGGGGGCGAGCACAGATACGCAGTATTTT. This codes for CASSSYYGGASTDTQYF.